The next 23 T cell receptor beta chains were all read from a single sample in a study of T cells in localized non-small cell lung cancer. Sequencing was performed with immunoSEQ multiplex PCR; in TCRdb, only in-frame clones are kept and a portion is missing. The data hold 2,500 to 3,000 clones, with 32% observed a single time. Specimen: lung tumor tissue, collected before any cancer treatment. The receptors were gathered from a female donor of 60 years or more with stage II squamous cell lung carcinoma.

This chain links TRBV11-3 with TRBJ2-2, with 8 bases identical to TRBD2. CDR1 SGHNT and CDR2 YENEEA come from the germline V gene. The CDR3 covers 17 residues. V was clipped by 5 bases and J by 7 bases; unmatched bases: 15. CDR3 in amino acids: CASSPSLGGRKGGELFF. In DNA, the CDR3 is TGTGCCAGCAGCCCTTCACTAGGCGGGAGGAAGGGCGGGGAGCTGTTTTTT. The full variable domain, its missing parts supplied by reference TRBV11-3 and TRBJ2-2, is EAGVVQSPRYKIIEKKQPVAFWCNPISGHNTLYWYLQNLGQGPELLIRYENEEAVDDSQLPKDRFSAERLKGVDSTLKIQPAELGDSAVYLCASSPSLGGRKGGELFFGEGSRLTVL.

This rearrangement joins TRBV6-8 to TRBJ2-2; D gene uncertain. The germline V gene has CDR1 MNHGY and CDR2 SAAAGT. V lost 8 bases and J lost 1, with 14 bases in between. The CDR3 loop spans 15 amino acids. Here the CDR3 DNA reads TGTGCCAGCTTTACTTCCTTGAGGAACACCGGGGAGCTGTTTTTT. This codes for CASFTSLRNTGELFF.

This clone turned up a few times. This sequence joins TRBV14 and TRBJ1-6; a possible D gene is TRBD1 (6 bases). Germline V gene lookup returns CDR1 SGHDN and CDR2 FVKESK. The CDR3 has 14 residues. The V end lost 1 base, the J end lost 7 bases, and 8 bases lay between the germline ends. The CDR3 is CASSQGTANSPLHF. CDR3 nucleotide sequence: TGTGCCAGCAGCCAAGGGACAGCCAATTCACCCCTCCACTTT.

The rearrangement links TRBV9 to TRBJ1-1, with a possible D match to TRBD1 (5 bases). Germline CDR1 is SGDLS and CDR2 is YYNGEE. The CDR3 sequence is 14 residues long. The germline V and J ends were trimmed by 1 base and 3 bases, with 10 bases remaining between them. The CDR3 coding sequence is TGTGCCAGCAGCGTACAGGGACGGGACACTGAAGCTTTCTTT. Its protein product is CASSVQGRDTEAFF.

This rearrangement joins TRBV10-1 to TRBJ2-7; 8 nucleotides line up with TRBD1. This CDR3 is 15 amino acids long. Trimming at V came to 4 bases and at J to 3 bases, leaving 8 bases not matched to a gene. Per germline, CDR1 WNHNN and CDR2 SYGVQD (reference sequence). In nucleotides, the CDR3 is TGCGCCAGCAGTGCCGGGACAGGCGATCTCTACGAGCAGTACTTC. Amino acids: CASSAGTGDLYEQYF.

This clone was counted only a few times. V usage is TRBV9 and J usage is TRBJ1-1, with unresolved D. The CDR3 is 12 amino acids. Germline assignment: CDR1 SGDLS and CDR2 YYNGEE. The germline V and J ends were trimmed by 5 bases and 11 bases, with 16 bases remaining between them. CDR3 sequence (DNA): TGTGCCAGCAGTGACGAGCCTTCGACGGCTTTCTTT. Amino acids: CASSDEPSTAFF. Together with reference TRBV9 and TRBJ1-1, the CDR3 gives the full variable domain: DSGVTQTPKHLITATGQRVTLRCSPRSGDLSVYWYQQSLDQGLQFLIQYYNGEERAKGNILERFSAQQFPDLHSELNLSSLELGDSALYFCASSDEPSTAFFGQGTRLTVV.

A few counts support this clone. The gene calls are TRBV7-5 and TRBJ2-7. TRBV7-5 is flagged as a pseudogene. The length of the CDR3 is 15 residues. CDR3 nucleotide sequence: TGTGCCAGCAGCGCTCGGGACCACTCCGATTACGAGCAGTACTTC. Amino acids: CASSARDHSDYEQYF.

This clone showed up just a few times. The J gene is TRBJ2-7, the V gene TRBV11-3; 8 nucleotides match TRBD2. Losses at the gene ends were 5 bases for V and 0 bases for J; bases not matched to a gene: 9. The CDR3 length is 16 residues. From germline, CDR1 is SGHNT and CDR2 YENEEA. In DNA form, the CDR3 reads TGTGCCAGCAGCCGAGGAAGTAGCGGGGACTCCTACGAGCAGTACTTC. It encodes CASSRGSSGDSYEQYF.

This clone was seen more than once but under ten times. The V gene is TRBV9, the J gene TRBJ1-1; no definite D call. The V and J ends lost 0 bases and 2 bases respectively, with 14 bases between them. The CDR3 contains 16 residues. Germline V gives CDR1 SGDLS, CDR2 YYNGEE. DNA of the CDR3: TGTGCCAGCAGCGTAGTCCAGGACCCCATAAACACTGAAGCTTTCTTT. This translates into CASSVVQDPINTEAFF.

The sample holds a few counts of this clone. The chain recombines TRBV18 with TRBJ1-4; possible D gene TRBD1, 6 bases. Germline V gives CDR1 KGHSH, CDR2 LQKENI. V lost 3 bases and J lost 6, with 14 bases in between. The CDR3 is made up of 15 amino acids. The CDR3 nucleotides are TGTGCCAGCTCACCCATTCGGGGGGCGGATGAAAAACTGTTTTTT. Protein product: CASSPIRGADEKLFF.

The table lists this clone with a count of one. The rearrangement uses TRBV5-1 and TRBJ1-2; 8 nucleotides line up with TRBD1. There are 16 residues in the CDR3. The V and J ends lost 4 bases and 8 bases, in that order; junction bases with no gene match: 16. The germline V gene has CDR1 SGHRS and CDR2 YFSETQ. In nucleotides, the CDR3 is TGCGCCAGCAGCGACGGGACAGGCATAGGTCTATTCGGCTACACCTTC. This sequence encodes CASSDGTGIGLFGYTF.

This chain links TRBV7-6 with TRBJ1-1, with D perhaps matching TRBD1 (6 bases). The germline V gene encodes CDR1 SGHVS and CDR2 FNYEAQ. V was clipped by 5 bases and J by 1 base, with 14 bases between them. The CDR3 extends over 15 amino acids. The CDR3 loop is CASSLQQGRNTEAFF. Here the CDR3 DNA reads TGTGCCAGCAGCCTCCAACAGGGCCGGAACACTGAAGCTTTCTTT.

J is TRBJ1-1 and V is TRBV19; D gene uncertain. CDR3 size: 14 residues. Germline loops: CDR1 LNHDA, CDR2 SQIVND (reference sequence). Trimming left V 1 base short and J 5 bases short, with 11 bases between. DNA for the CDR3: TGTGCCAGTAGTATAGCCGGCGGGGTTACTGAAGCTTTCTTT. This translates into CASSIAGGVTEAFF.

V usage is TRBV18 and J usage is TRBJ2-2; the D is unclear. The ends were cut back, 2 bases at V and 15 bases at J, with 16 bases in the middle. CDR1 is KGHSH, CDR2 LQKENI, per germline. There are 13 residues in the CDR3. In DNA, the CDR3 is TGTGCCAGCTCACCAATTTCTAGGATTGAGGTGTTTTTT. Its translation is CASSPISRIEVFF. Together with reference TRBV18 and TRBJ2-2, the CDR3 gives the full variable domain: NAGVMQNPRHLVRRRGQEARLRCSPMKGHSHVYWYRQLPEEGLKFMVYLQKENIIDESGMPKERFSAEFPKEGPSILRIQQVVRGDSAAYFCASSPISRIEVFFGEGSRLTVL.

This clone was seen only a few times. This chain links TRBV6-8 with TRBJ1-5; TRBD1 matches at 9 bases. Germline values: CDR1 MNHGY, CDR2 SAAAGT. This CDR3 spans 16 amino acids. V trimming: 4 bases; J trimming: 3 bases; junction bases outside the gene matches: 7. DNA for the CDR3: TGTGCCAGCAGTTCAACCGACAGGGGGAACAATCAGCCCCAGCATTTT. This translates into CASSSTDRGNNQPQHF.

The chain has TRBV9 and TRBJ1-2; unclear D gene. Trimming took off 4 bases at V and 8 bases at J, with 12 bases between the two ends. Germline values: CDR1 SGDLS, CDR2 YYNGEE. The CDR3 extends over 12 amino acids. CDR3 residues: CASSPQSRGYTF. The CDR3 region has the DNA TGTGCCAGCAGCCCTCAATCGAGAGGCTACACCTTC. The full variable domain, rest sourced from reference TRBV9 and TRBJ1-2, is DSGVTQTPKHLITATGQRVTLRCSPRSGDLSVYWYQQSLDQGLQFLIQYYNGEERAKGNILERFSAQQFPDLHSELNLSSLELGDSALYFCASSPQSRGYTFGSGTRLTVV.

This clone has just a few counts. The rearrangement links TRBV2 to TRBJ2-5, with 12 bases matching TRBD2. Losses at the gene ends were 6 bases for V and 2 bases for J; bases not matched to a gene: 4. CDR3 length: 15 residues. From germline, CDR1 is SNHLY and CDR2 FYNNEI. Here the CDR3 DNA reads TGTGCCAGCAGAAGACTAGCGGGAGAGCAAGAGACCCAGTACTTC. Translated: CASRRLAGEQETQYF.

This clone was recorded once. The gene calls are TRBV29-1 and TRBJ2-7; D may match TRBD1 or TRBD2 (6 bases each). The V gene lost 7 bases and the J gene lost 3 bases, with 19 bases spanning the gap. The length of the CDR3 is 14 residues. The germline CDR1 and CDR2 sequences are SQVTM and ANQGSEA. CDR3 nucleotide sequence: TGCAGCGCCGGAGGGGGGCTCCTAGACTACGAGCAGTACTTC. Its translation: CSAGGGLLDYEQYF.

The chain employs TRBV6-8 and TRBJ1-2; 9 bases are a match to TRBD1. Trimming at V came to 5 bases and at J to 7 bases, leaving 5 bases not matched to a gene. The length of the CDR3 is 13 residues. From germline, CDR1 is MNHGY and CDR2 SAAAGT. The CDR3 protein is CASSNRGRGGYTF. The DNA for the CDR3 is TGTGCCAGCAGTAACAGGGGGCGAGGTGGCTACACCTTC.

The chain combines TRBV19 with TRBJ1-5; the match to TRBD1 covers 8 bases. The germline gives CDR1 LNHDA, CDR2 SQIVND (reference sequence). CDR3 length: 15 residues. Trimming took 7 bases from V and 10 from J; bases not matched to a gene: 15. CDR3 region: CASTIDRGNWLPQHF. As DNA, the CDR3 is TGTGCCAGTACAATCGACAGGGGAAATTGGCTCCCCCAGCATTTT.

By share of the sample, this clone is medium-sized. The V and J genes are TRBV6-8 and TRBJ1-5, with D unresolved. CDR1 MNHGY and CDR2 SAAAGT come from the germline V gene. Trimming took off 5 bases at V and 0 bases at J, with 11 bases between the two ends. The CDR3 covers 15 residues. CDR3 sequence: CASSPDGPSNQPQHF. DNA of the CDR3: TGTGCCAGCAGTCCGGACGGACCTAGCAATCAGCCCCAGCATTTT.

The chain carries TRBV29-1 and TRBJ1-1, with a possible D match to TRBD1 (5 bases). This CDR3 is built from 11 residues. Trimming removed 6 bases at V and 6 bases at J, with 11 bases between. Per the germline V gene, CDR1 is SQVTM and CDR2 is ANQGSEA. The chain's CDR3 is CSVPRGPEAFF. The DNA of the CDR3 is TGCAGCGTCCCAAGGGGACCTGAAGCTTTCTTT.

The sample holds a few counts of this clone. The genes are TRBV18 and TRBJ2-7; 7 nucleotides match TRBD1. V was clipped by 3 bases and J by 7 bases; unmatched bases: 12. Germline lookup yields CDR1 KGHSH and CDR2 LQKENI. This CDR3 spans 15 amino acids. CDR3 sequence reads: CASSPLTGLEREQYF. DNA of the CDR3: TGTGCCAGCTCACCCCTGACAGGGCTGGAGAGGGAGCAGTACTTC.